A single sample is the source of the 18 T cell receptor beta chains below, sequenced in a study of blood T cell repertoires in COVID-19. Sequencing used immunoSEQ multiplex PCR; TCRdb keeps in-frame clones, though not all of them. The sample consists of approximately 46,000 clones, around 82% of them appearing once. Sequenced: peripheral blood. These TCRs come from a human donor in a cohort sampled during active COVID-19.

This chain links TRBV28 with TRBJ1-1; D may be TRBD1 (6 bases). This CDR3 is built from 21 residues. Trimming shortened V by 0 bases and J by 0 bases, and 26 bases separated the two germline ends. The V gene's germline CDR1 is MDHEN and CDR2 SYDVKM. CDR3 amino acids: CASSLCGRGASPADMNTEAFF. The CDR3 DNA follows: TGTGCCAGCAGTTTATGCGGGAGGGGGGCTAGTCCCGCGGACATGAACACTGAAGCTTTCTTT.

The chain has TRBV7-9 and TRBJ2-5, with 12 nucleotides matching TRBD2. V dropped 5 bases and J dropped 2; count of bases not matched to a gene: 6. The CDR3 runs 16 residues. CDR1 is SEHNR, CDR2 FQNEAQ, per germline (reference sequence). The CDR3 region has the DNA TGTGCCAGCAGCCCCTCGCTAGCGGGGGGGCAAGAGACCCAGTACTTC. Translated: CASSPSLAGGQETQYF.

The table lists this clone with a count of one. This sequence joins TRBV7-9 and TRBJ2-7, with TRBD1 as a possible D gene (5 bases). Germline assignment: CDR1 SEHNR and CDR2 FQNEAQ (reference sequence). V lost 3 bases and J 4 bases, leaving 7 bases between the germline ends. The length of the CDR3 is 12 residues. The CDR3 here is CASSLTEYEQYF. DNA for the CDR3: TGTGCCAGCAGCTTGACAGAATACGAGCAGTACTTC.

DNA for the CDR3: TGTGCCAGCAGCTTCGCCGCGGACAGCGTTGAAGAGCAGTACTTC. Its protein product is CASSFAADSVEEQYF. The chain carries TRBV11-2 and TRBJ2-7; possible D gene TRBD1, 6 bases. The V end lost 3 bases, the J end lost 7 bases, and 19 bases lay between the germline ends. This CDR3 contains 15 residues. Germline values: CDR1 SGHAT, CDR2 FQNNGV.

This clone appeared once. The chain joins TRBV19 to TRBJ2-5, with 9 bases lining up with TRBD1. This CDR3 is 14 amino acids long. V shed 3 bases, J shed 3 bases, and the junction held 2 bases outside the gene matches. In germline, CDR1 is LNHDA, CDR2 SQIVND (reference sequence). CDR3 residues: CASSIGTGKETQYF. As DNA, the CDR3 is TGTGCCAGTAGTATCGGGACAGGGAAAGAGACCCAGTACTTC.

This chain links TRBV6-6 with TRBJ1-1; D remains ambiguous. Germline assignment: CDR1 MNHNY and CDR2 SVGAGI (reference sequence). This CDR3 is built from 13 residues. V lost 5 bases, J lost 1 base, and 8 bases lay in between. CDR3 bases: TGTGCCAGCAGTCCGGGTTGGAACACTGAAGCTTTCTTT. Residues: CASSPGWNTEAFF.

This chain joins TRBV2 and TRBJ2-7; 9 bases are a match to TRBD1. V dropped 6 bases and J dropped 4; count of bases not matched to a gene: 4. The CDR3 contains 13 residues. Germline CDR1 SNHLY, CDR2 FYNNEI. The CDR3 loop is CASRTGTGYEQYF. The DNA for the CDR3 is TGTGCCAGCAGGACTGGGACAGGGTACGAGCAGTACTTC.

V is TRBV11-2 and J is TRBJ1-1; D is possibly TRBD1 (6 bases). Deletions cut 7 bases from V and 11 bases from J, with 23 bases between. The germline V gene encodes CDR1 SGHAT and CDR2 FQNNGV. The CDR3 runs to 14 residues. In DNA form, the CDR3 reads TGTGCCAGCACTCAGGGGCCCCCAAGCCCCATGGCTTTCTTT. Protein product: CASTQGPPSPMAFF. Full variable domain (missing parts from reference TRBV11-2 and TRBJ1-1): EAGVAQSPRYKIIEKRQSVAFWCNPISGHATLYWYQQILGQGPKLLIQFQNNGVVDDSQLPKDRFSAERLKGVDSTLKIQPAKLEDSAVYLCASTQGPPSPMAFFGQGTRLTVV.

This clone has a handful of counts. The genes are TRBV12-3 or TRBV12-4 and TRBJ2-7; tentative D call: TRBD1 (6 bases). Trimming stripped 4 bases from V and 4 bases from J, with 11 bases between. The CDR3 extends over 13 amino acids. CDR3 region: CASSSSDRYEQYF. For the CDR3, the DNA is TGTGCCAGCAGTTCCTCCGACAGGTACGAGCAGTACTTC.

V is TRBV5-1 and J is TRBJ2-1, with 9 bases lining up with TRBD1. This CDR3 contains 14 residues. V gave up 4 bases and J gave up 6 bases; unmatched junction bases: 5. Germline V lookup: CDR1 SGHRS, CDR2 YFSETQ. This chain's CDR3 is CASSNGQGLNEQFF. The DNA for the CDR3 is TGCGCCAGCAGCAACGGACAGGGGCTCAATGAGCAGTTCTTC. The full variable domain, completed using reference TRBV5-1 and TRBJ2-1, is KAGVTQTPRYLIKTRGQQVTLSCSPISGHRSVSWYQQTPGQGLQFLFEYFSETQRNKGNFPGRFSGRQFSNSRSEMNVSTLELGDSALYLCASSNGQGLNEQFFGPGTRLTVL.

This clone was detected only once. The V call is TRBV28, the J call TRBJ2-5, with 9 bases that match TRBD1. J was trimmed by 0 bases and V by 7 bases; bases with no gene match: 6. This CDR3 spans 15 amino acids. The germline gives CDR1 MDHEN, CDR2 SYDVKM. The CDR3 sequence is CASTPGDRDQETQYF. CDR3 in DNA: TGTGCCAGCACCCCAGGGGACAGGGACCAAGAGACCCAGTACTTC.

The DNA for the CDR3 is TGTGCCAGCAGCTTCAACAGGGGCGCGAACACCGGGGAGCTGTTTTTT. Protein: CASSFNRGANTGELFF. The chain combines TRBV7-8 with TRBJ2-2, with 7 nucleotides matching TRBD1. The trim removed 3 bases at V and 0 bases at J, leaving 4 bases unmatched. The CDR3 loop spans 16 amino acids. CDR1 and CDR2 from the germline V gene are SGHVS and FQNEAQ.

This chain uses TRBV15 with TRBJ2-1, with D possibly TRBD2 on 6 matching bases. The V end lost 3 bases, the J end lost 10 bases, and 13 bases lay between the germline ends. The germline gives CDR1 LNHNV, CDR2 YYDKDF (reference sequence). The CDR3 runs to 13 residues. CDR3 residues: CATSREGLGEQFF. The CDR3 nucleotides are TGTGCCACCAGCAGGGAGGGACTCGGCGAGCAGTTCTTC.

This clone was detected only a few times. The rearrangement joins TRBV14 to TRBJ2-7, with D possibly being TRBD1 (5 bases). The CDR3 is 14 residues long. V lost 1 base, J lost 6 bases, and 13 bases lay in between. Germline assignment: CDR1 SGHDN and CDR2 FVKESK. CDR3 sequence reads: CASSQGQTSTEQYF. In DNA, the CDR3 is TGTGCCAGCAGCCAAGGACAGACCTCTACCGAGCAGTACTTC.

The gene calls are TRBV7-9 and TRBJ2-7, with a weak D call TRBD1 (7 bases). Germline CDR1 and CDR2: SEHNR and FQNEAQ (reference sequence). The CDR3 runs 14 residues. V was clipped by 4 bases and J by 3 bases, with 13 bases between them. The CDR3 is CASSYSGGGYEQYF. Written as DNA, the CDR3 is TGTGCCAGCAGCTATTCAGGGGGAGGCTACGAGCAGTACTTC.

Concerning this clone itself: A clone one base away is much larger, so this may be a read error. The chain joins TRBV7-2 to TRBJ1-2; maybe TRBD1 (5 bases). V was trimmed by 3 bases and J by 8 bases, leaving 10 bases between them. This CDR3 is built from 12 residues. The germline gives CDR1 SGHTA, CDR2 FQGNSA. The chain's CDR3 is CASSFGGEGYTF. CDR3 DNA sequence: TGTGCCAGCAGCTTCGGGGGGGAGGGCTACACCTTC.

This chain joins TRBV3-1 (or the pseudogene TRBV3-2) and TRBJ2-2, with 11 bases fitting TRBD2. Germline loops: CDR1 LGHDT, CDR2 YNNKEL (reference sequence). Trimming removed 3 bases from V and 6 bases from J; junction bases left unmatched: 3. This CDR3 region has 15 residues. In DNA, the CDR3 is TGTGCCAGCAGCCAGGTAGCGGGGGGGCCCGGGGAGCTGTTTTTT. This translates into CASSQVAGGPGELFF.

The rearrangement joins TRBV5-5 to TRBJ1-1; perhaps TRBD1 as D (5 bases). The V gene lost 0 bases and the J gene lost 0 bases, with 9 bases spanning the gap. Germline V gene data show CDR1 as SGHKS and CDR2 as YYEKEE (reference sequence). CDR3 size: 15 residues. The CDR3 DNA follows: TGTGCCAGCAGCTTGGCCGGGGGAGTGAACACTGAAGCTTTCTTT. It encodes CASSLAGGVNTEAFF.